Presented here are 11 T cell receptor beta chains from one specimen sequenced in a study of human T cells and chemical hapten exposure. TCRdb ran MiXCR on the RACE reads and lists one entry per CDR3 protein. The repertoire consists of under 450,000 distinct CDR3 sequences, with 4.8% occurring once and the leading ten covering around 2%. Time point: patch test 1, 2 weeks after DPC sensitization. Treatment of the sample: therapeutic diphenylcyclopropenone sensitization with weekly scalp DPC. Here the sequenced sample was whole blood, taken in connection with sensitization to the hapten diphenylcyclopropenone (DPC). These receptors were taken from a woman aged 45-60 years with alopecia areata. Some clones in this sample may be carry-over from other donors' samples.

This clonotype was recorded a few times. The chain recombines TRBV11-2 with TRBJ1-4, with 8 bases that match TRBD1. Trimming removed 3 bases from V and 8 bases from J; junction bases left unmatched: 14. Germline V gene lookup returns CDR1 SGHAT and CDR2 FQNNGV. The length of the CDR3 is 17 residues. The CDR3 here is CASSLSLQGAGREKLFF. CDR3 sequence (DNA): TGTGCCAGCAGCTTGTCTCTCCAGGGGGCTGGTAGGGAAAAACTGTTTTTT.

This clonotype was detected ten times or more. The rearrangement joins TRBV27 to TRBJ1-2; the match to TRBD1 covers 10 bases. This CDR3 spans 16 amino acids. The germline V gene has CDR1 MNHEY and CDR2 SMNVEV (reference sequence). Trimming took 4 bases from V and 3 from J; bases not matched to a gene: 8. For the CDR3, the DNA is TGTGCCAGCAGTTCCCGACAGGGGGCGAGTTACTATGGCTACACCTTC. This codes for CASSSRQGASYYGYTF.

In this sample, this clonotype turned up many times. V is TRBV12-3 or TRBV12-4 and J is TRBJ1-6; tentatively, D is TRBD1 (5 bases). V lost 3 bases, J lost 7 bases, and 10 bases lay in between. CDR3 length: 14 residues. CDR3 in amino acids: CASSLGQTNSPLHF. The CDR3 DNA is TGTGCCAGCAGTTTGGGGCAGACAAATTCACCCCTCCACTTT.

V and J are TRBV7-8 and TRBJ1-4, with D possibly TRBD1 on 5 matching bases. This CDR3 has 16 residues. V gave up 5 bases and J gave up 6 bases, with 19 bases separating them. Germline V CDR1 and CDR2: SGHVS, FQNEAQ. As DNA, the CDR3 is TGTGCCAGCAGCCAACATCTCAGGGTCATGGATGAAAAACTGTTTTTT. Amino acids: CASSQHLRVMDEKLFF.

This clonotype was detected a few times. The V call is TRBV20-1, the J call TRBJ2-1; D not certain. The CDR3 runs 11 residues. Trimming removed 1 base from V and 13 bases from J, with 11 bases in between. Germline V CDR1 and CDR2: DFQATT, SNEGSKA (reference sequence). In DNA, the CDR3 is TGCAGTGCTAGAGCGGATAACTATCAGTTCTTC. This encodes CSARADNYQFF.

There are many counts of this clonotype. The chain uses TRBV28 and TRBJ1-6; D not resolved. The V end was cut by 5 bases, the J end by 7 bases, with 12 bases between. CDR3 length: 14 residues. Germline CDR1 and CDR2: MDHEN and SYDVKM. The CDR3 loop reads CASSPWTENSPLHF. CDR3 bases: TGTGCCAGCAGTCCTTGGACGGAAAATTCACCCCTCCACTTT.

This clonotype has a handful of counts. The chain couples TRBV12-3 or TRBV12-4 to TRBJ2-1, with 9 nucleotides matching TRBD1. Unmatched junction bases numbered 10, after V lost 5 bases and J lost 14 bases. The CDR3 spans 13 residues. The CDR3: CASSVPGQGQEFF. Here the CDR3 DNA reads TGTGCCAGCAGTGTCCCGGGACAGGGACAGGAGTTCTTC.

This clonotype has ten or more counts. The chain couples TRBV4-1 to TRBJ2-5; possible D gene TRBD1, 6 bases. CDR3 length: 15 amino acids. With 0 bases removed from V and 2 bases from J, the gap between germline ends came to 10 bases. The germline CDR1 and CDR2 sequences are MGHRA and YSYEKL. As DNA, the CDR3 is TGCGCCAGCAGCCAAGAGGGGGCAAAGCAAGAGACCCAGTACTTC. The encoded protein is CASSQEGAKQETQYF.

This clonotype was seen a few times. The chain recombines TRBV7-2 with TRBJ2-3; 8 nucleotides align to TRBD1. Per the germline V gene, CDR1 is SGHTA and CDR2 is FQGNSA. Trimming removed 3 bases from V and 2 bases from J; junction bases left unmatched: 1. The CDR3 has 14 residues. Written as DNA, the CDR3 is TGTGCCAGCAGCTTGGGACAGGACACAGATACGCAGTATTTT. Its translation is CASSLGQDTDTQYF.

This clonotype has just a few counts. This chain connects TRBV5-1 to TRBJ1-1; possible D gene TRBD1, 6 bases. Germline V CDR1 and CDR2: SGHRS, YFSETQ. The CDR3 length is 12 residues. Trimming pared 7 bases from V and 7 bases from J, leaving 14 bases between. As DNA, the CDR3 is TGCGCCAGCGGGGACCACAGGGATGAAGCTTTCTTT. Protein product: CASGDHRDEAFF. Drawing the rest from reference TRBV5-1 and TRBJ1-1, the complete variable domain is KAGVTQTPRYLIKTRGQQVTLSCSPISGHRSVSWYQQTPGQGLQFLFEYFSETQRNKGNFPGRFSGRQFSNSRSEMNVSTLELGDSALYLCASGDHRDEAFFGQGTRLTVV.

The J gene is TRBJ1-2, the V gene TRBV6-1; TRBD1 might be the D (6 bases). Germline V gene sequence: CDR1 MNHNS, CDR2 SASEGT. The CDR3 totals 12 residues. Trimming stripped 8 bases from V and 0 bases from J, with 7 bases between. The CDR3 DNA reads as TGTGCCAGCGGGACACCTAACTATGGCTACACCTTC. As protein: CASGTPNYGYTF.